Below, 20 T cell receptor beta chains from the same sample are listed, as sequenced in a study of T cells in Graves' hyperthyroidism and ophthalmopathy. TCR beta CDR3 regions were amplified from RNA. The HTBI primer set drove a first-round RT-PCR of the TCR CDR3. TCRdb called the multiplex PCR reads again in MiXCR, with one record for every CDR3 protein. The sample records tens of thousands of distinct CDR3 sequences, less than 65% being singletons. What was sequenced was peripheral blood or thyroid tissue (not recorded which). All receptors come from a man in his late teens or twenties with Graves' hyperthyroidism.

This clonotype is classed as medium-sized (0.01 to 0.1%). The CDR3: CASSVAAVITGELFF. The CDR3 bases are TGTGCCAGCAGTGTTGCAGCGGTAATTACCGGGGAGCTGTTTTTT. The chain is built from TRBV2 and TRBJ2-2; a weak D match, TRBD2 (5 bases). The germline CDR1 and CDR2 sequences are SNHLY and FYNNEI. V was clipped by 4 bases and J by 5 bases, with 14 bases between them. The CDR3 covers 15 residues.

As DNA, the CDR3 is TGCAGCGTTGCAGGGAAGGGTGACAGGGGGCGTCCTGAAGCTTTCTTT. It encodes CSVAGKGDRGRPEAFF. This sequence joins TRBV29-1 and TRBJ1-1, with 10 bases identical to TRBD1. Germline lookup yields CDR1 SQVTM and CDR2 ANQGSEA. There are 16 residues in the CDR3. V shed 4 bases, J shed 6 bases, and the junction held 14 bases outside the gene matches.

The chain links TRBV15 to TRBJ2-7; 9 bases map to TRBD2. J was trimmed by 6 bases and V by 1 base; bases with no gene match: 10. The CDR3 has 16 residues. Germline-derived CDR1 and CDR2 are LNHNV and YYDKDF (reference sequence). CDR3 DNA: TGTGCCACCAGCAGAGCGATAGCGGGAGTCCCCCTCGAGCAGTACTTC. Translated, it gives CATSRAIAGVPLEQYF. Full variable domain (rest looked up from reference TRBV15 and TRBJ2-7): DAMVIQNPRYQVTQFGKPVTLSCSQTLNHNVMYWYQQKSSQAPKLLFHYYDKDFNNEADTPDNFQSRRPNTSFCFLDIRSPGLGDTAMYLCATSRAIAGVPLEQYFGPGTRLTVT.

This clonotype was counted ten times or more. The chain joins TRBV4-1 to TRBJ1-3; D unclear. The germline V gene encodes CDR1 MGHRA and CDR2 YSYEKL. Trimming stripped 1 base from V and 4 bases from J, with 11 bases between. The CDR3 covers 15 residues. The CDR3 bases are TGCGCCAGCAGCCAAGGTCCGTTCAAGGGAAACACCATATATTTT. This translates into CASSQGPFKGNTIYF.

The rearrangement joins TRBV7-6 to TRBJ2-7; D is possibly TRBD1 (7 bases). From germline, CDR1 is SGHVS and CDR2 FNYEAQ. There are 16 residues in the CDR3. Trimming cost V 3 bases and J 2 bases, with 17 bases left between them. CDR3 nucleotides: TGTGCCAGCAGCTTCCGCGCGGGACAGACCCCCTACGAGCAGTACTTC. Residues: CASSFRAGQTPYEQYF.

Points on this clonotype: Germline and junction disagree at one end, which may indicate a read error. The genes are TRBV6-5 and TRBJ1-1, with D tentatively TRBD1 (5 bases). The length of the CDR3 is 14 residues. Germline CDR1 MNHEY, CDR2 SVGAGI. For the CDR3, the DNA is TGTGCCATCAGTTACCGCAGGGATAGCACTGAAGCTTTCTTT. Its protein is CAISYRRDSTEAFF.

Many counts were recorded for this clonotype. The chain joins TRBV29-1 to TRBJ2-3; D perhaps matches TRBD2 (6 bases). CDR3 length: 13 amino acids. The V gene's germline CDR1 is SQVTM and CDR2 ANQGSEA. V lost 6 bases and J 5 bases, leaving 15 bases between the germline ends. This CDR3 reads CSVVGGIIDTQYF. For the CDR3, the DNA is TGCAGCGTGGTGGGCGGGATTATAGATACGCAGTATTTT.

The chain recombines TRBV10-3 with TRBJ2-5; D gene ambiguous. Per germline, CDR1 ENHRY and CDR2 SYGVKD. The length of the CDR3 is 15 residues. V dropped 0 bases and J dropped 4 bases, with 12 bases sitting between them. CDR3 amino acids: CAISESLASGETQYF. CDR3 DNA: TGTGCCATCAGTGAGTCATTGGCGAGTGGAGAGACCCAGTACTTC.

The chain uses TRBV25-1 and TRBJ1-6; 10 bases agree with TRBD1. This CDR3 has 16 amino acids. The V and J ends lost 6 bases and 10 bases, in that order; junction bases with no gene match: 12. Germline assignment: CDR1 MGHDK and CDR2 SYGVNS. CDR3 DNA: TGTGCCAGCAGGGGGACAGGGGACAGAAATGGGTCACCCCTCCACTTT. This gives the protein CASRGTGDRNGSPLHF.

About this clonotype: One base away lies a much larger clone, so this may be a sequencing read error. The V and J genes are TRBV5-4 and TRBJ1-2, with 7 bases aligning to TRBD1. This CDR3 region has 14 residues. From germline, CDR1 is SGHNT and CDR2 YYREEE (reference sequence). With 0 bases clipped from V and 7 bases from J, the junction kept 6 bases outside the gene matches. The DNA for the CDR3 is TGTGCCAGCAGCTTGGACAGGGGCGTTTTTGGCTACACCTTC. This sequence encodes CASSLDRGVFGYTF.

This clonotype was seen repeatedly, ten times or more. The rearrangement links TRBV5-4 to TRBJ1-2; 9 nucleotides match TRBD1. The CDR3 is 15 residues long. Germline loops: CDR1 SGHNT, CDR2 YYREEE (reference sequence). The junction had 11 bases not matched to a gene; V was cut back by 6 bases and J by 5 bases. CDR3 loop: CASNPTGDRAYGYTF. CDR3 nucleotide sequence: TGTGCCAGCAACCCGACCGGGGACAGGGCTTATGGCTACACCTTC.

In this sample, this clonotype turned up many times. V usage is TRBV30 and J usage is TRBJ1-4; D is unclear. Per germline, CDR1 GTSNPN and CDR2 SVGIG (reference sequence). CDR3 length equals 12 residues. Trimming took 1 base from V and 7 from J, leaving 7 bases between them. The CDR3 sequence: CAWSGIVEKLFF. CDR3 coding DNA: TGTGCCTGGAGTGGTATAGTTGAAAAACTGTTTTTT.

Notes on this clonotype: The CDR3 end shows no conserved phenylalanine or tryptophan, and so a read error is likely. The V and J genes are TRBV2 and TRBJ2-7; D is uncertain. V lost 6 bases to trimming and J lost 6 bases, with 15 bases between them. Germline CDR1 is SNHLY and CDR2 is FYNNEI. The CDR3 spans 13 residues. The CDR3: CASRIQRVGEQYL. For the CDR3, the DNA is TGTGCCAGCAGGATACAGAGAGTCGGCGAGCAGTACCTC.

The chain joins TRBV29-1 to TRBJ1-2; 7 bases match TRBD1. The CDR3 consists of 11 residues. The germline gives CDR1 SQVTM, CDR2 ANQGSEA. V gave up 6 bases and J gave up 7 bases; unmatched junction bases: 5. CDR3: CSVYDRVGYTF. DNA of the CDR3: TGCAGCGTATACGACAGGGTTGGCTACACCTTC.

This clonotype has a single count. CDR3 nucleotides: TGCGCCAGCAGTGTATCGGGACAGAGTTATGGCTACACCTTC. Encoded protein: CASSVSGQSYGYTF. The rearrangement uses TRBV10-2 and TRBJ1-2; 7 positions agree with TRBD1. Germline V lookup: CDR1 WSHSY, CDR2 SAAADI. The CDR3 is made up of 14 amino acids. The ends lost 4 bases at V and 5 bases at J; junction bases unmatched: 7.

This clonotype was counted at least ten times. The chain employs TRBV7-7 and TRBJ1-1; 10 bases match TRBD1. Unmatched junction bases numbered 8, after V lost 5 bases and J lost 5 bases. The CDR3 is 15 residues long. Germline values: CDR1 SSHAT, CDR2 FNYEAQ (reference sequence). CDR3 protein: CASSKIRDRGTEAFF. CDR3 nucleotide sequence: TGTGCCAGCAGCAAAATCCGGGACAGGGGTACTGAAGCTTTCTTT. Complete variable domain (other parts from reference TRBV7-7 and TRBJ1-1): GAGVSQSPRYKVTKRGQDVTLRCDPISSHATLYWYQQALGQGPEFLTYFNYEAQPDKSGLPSDRFSAERPEGSISTLTIQRTEQRDSAMYRCASSKIRDRGTEAFFGQGTRLTVV.

On this clonotype: A much larger clone differs from this one at a single base, so this may be a read error. CDR3 residues: CASSPSGGGSGELLF. The CDR3 DNA sequence: TGTGCCAGCAGTCCGAGCGGGGGGGGGTCCGGGGAGCTGCTTTTT. The chain has TRBV12-3 or TRBV12-4 and TRBJ2-2; 10 positions match TRBD2. CDR3 length equals 15 residues.

The chain employs TRBV7-3 and TRBJ1-5; D not certain. The CDR3 is made up of 17 amino acids. Germline CDR1 SGHTA, CDR2 FQGTGA. Trimming pared 2 bases from V and 3 bases from J, leaving 17 bases between. Written as DNA, the CDR3 is TGTGCCAGCAGCTTATCGGGCCCAACGAACAACAATCAGCCCCAGCATTTT. Its protein is CASSLSGPTNNNQPQHF.

V and J are TRBV7-8 and TRBJ1-2; D is perhaps TRBD1 (6 bases). The CDR3 is 15 residues long. Germline lookup yields CDR1 SGHVS and CDR2 FQNEAQ. The germline V and J ends were trimmed by 3 bases and 7 bases, with 18 bases remaining between them. The CDR3 DNA reads as TGTGCCAGCAGCTTGAGACCAACAGGGTGGGGTGGCTACACCTTC. Translated, it gives CASSLRPTGWGGYTF.

This clonotype has just one count. At one end, the junction sequence differs from germline, possibly due to a read error. This chain joins TRBV9 and TRBJ1-1; 7 bases line up with TRBD1. The CDR3 extends over 14 amino acids. In germline, CDR1 is SGDLS, CDR2 YYNGEE. CDR3 coding DNA: TGTGCCAGCAGCGCAGGGGGGGGGGAGTCTGAAGCTCTCTTT. Translated, it gives CASSAGGGESEALF.